The clone carrying this T cell receptor (beta chain) was detected many times. Its antigen is not known. Donors were healthy HIV-negative adults without recent acute infections or vaccinations. On sorted subsets, replicate PCRs used 150 to 250 ng DNA, or approximately 33,000 T cell genomes. Sequencing used immunoSEQ multiplex PCR; TCRdb keeps in-frame clones, though not all of them. The sample yields 700,000 or so clones, approximately 75% seen once. This sample was taken from a study of shared clonotypes between healthy human individuals. The overall study: A few men and a couple of women, aged 18 to 49, were donors. General study results and limits: For naive CD4 cells, 5% to 6.5% of clonotypes were shared across a handful of donors.

CDR3 length: 16 residues. The germline V gene encodes CDR1 SGHRS and CDR2 YFSETQ. With V trimmed by 0 bases and J by 2 bases, 7 bases remained unmatched. The clonotype originates from a woman aged 25 to 39 in good health. The rearrangement uses TRBV5-1 and TRBJ1-2, with 7 bases identical to TRBD1. Sequencing was performed on memory CD4+ T cells sorted from blood. Subset: CD45RA-negative fraction. This CDR3 is CASSLASQGENYGYTF. The CDR3 nucleotides are TGCGCCAGCAGCTTGGCCAGTCAGGGGGAAAACTATGGCTACACCTTC.